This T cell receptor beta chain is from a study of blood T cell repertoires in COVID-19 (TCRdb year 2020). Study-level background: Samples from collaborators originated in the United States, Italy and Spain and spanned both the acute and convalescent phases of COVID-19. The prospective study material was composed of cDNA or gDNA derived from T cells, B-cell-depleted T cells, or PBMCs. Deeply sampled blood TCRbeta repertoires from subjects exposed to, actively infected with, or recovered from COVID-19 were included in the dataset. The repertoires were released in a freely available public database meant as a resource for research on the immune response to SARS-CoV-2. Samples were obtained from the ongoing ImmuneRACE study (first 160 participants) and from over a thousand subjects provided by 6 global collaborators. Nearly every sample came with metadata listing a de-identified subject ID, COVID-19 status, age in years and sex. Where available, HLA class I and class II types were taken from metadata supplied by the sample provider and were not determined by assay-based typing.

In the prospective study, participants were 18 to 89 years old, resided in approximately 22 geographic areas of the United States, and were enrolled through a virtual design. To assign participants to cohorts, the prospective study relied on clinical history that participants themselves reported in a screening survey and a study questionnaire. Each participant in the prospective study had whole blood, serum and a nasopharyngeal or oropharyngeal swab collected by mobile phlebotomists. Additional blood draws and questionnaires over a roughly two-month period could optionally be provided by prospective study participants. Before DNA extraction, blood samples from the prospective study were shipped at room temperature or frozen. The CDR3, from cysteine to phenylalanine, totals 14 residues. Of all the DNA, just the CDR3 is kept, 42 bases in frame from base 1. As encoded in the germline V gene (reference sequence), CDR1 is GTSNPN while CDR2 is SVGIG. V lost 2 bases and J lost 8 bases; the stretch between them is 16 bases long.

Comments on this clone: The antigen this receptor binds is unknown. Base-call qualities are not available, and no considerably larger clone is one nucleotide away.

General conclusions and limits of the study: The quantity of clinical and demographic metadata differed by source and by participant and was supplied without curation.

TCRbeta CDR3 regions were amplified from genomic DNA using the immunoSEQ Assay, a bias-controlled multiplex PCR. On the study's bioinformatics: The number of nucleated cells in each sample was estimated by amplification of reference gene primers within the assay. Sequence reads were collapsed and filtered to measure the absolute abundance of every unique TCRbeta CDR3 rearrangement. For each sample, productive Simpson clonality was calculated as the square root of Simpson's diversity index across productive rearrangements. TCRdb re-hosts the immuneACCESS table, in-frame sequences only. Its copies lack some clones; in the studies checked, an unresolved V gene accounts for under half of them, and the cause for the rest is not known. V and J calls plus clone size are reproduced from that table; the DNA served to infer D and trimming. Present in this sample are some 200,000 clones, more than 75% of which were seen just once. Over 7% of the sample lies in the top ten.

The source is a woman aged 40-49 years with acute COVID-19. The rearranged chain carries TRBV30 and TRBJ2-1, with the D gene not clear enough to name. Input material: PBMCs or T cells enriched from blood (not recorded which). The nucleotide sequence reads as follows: TGTGCCTGGAGTTTTACACCGGGTGTAGATGAGCAGTTCTTC. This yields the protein CAWSFTPGVDEQFF.